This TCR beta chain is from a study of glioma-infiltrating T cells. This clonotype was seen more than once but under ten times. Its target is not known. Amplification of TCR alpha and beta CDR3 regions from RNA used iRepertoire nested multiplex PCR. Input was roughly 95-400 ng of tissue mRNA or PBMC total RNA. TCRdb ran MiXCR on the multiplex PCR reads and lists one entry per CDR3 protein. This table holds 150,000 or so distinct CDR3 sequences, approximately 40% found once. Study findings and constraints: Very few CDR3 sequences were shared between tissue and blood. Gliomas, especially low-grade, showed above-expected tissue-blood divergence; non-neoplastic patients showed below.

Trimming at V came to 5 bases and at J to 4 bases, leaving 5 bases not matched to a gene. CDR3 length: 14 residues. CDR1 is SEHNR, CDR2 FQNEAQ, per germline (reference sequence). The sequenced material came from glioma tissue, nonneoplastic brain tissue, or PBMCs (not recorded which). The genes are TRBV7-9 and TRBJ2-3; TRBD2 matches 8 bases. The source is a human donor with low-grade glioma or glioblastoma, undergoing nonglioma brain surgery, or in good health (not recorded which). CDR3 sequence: CASSRGLAADTQYF. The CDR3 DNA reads TGTGCCAGCAGCCGTGGACTAGCAGCAGATACGCAGTATTTT.